Included here is one T cell receptor (beta chain) sequence, with context. The data were obtained in a study of T cell changes during pregnancy in multiple sclerosis. CDR3 length: 15 amino acids. V was clipped by 4 bases and J by 5 bases; unmatched bases: 8. Germline CDR1 and CDR2: SEHNR and FQNEAQ (reference sequence). Measured with immunoSEQ multiplex PCR; TCRdb has only the in-frame clones, and not every one. This sample has about 58,000 clones; 93% occur once, and the top ten carry under 5%. The starting material was CD8+ T cells from peripheral blood mononuclear cells, obtained in the second trimester of pregnancy. The chain uses TRBV7-9 and TRBJ2-3; 8 nucleotides agree with TRBD1. This receptor was obtained from a female donor with multiple sclerosis, enrolled in a pregnancy study. The CDR3 spells CASSYSGGYIDTQYF. DNA for the CDR3: TGTGCCAGCAGCTACTCAGGGGGCTACATAGATACGCAGTATTTT.